This T cell receptor beta chain came from a study of CD8+ T cells in alopecia areata. Overall study context: The share of scalp area affected provided the severity score for treated patients.

Sample treatment: oral pan-JAK inhibitor, 5-10 mg twice daily. Peripheral blood samples and lesional scalp punch biopsies were obtained from alopecia areata patients. This clone was seen many times. The CDR3 consists of 14 residues. The germline V gene encodes CDR1 SGHAT and CDR2 FQNNGV. V was clipped by 3 bases and J by 0 bases, with 6 bases between them. Reverse transcription of extracted RNA yielded cDNA, which provided the sequencing template. Only in-frame clones appear in the TCRdb table, and some are missing; sequencing was by immunoSEQ multiplex PCR. The top ten hold approximately 1.3% of the sample, which has roughly 190,000 clones, approximately 67% seen once.

This chain connects TRBV11-2 to TRBJ2-1, with unresolved D. The sequence derives from a human donor with alopecia areata. The material sequenced was CD4+ T cells sorted from blood, taken around week 50, from a patient treated with tofacitinib. CDR3: CASSFFSSYNEQFF. Written as DNA, the CDR3 is TGTGCCAGCAGCTTTTTCAGCTCCTACAATGAGCAGTTCTTC.